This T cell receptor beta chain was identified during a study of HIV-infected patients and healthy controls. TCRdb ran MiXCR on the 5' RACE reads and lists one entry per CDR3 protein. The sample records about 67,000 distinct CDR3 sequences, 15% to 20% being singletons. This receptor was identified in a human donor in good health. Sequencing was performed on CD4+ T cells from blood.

Here the CDR3 DNA reads TGTGCCAGCAGTTTGATCAGGGCCTACAATGAGCAGTTCTTC. Protein product: CASSLIRAYNEQFF. The gene calls are TRBV12-3 or TRBV12-4 and TRBJ2-1; TRBD1 might be the D (5 bases). V lost 3 bases and J lost 2, with 8 bases in between. The CDR3 spans 14 residues.